One sample yielded the 30 T cell receptor beta chains listed below, sequenced in a study of T cells in localized non-small cell lung cancer. The method was immunoSEQ multiplex PCR; TCRdb's version includes in-frame clones alone and lacks a portion of them. The data show roughly 72,000 clones, around 84% seen once. The sample here was peripheral blood, taken before any cancer treatment. The receptor source for this set is a female donor over 55 with stage I lung adenocarcinoma.

The chain has TRBV28 and TRBJ2-7; 8 bases agree with TRBD2. Germline CDR1 and CDR2: MDHEN and SYDVKM. With V trimmed by 6 bases and J by 2 bases, 9 bases remained unmatched. This CDR3 has 15 amino acids. The CDR3 DNA follows: TGTGCCAGCAGCCGGGGACTAGTTGGGACCTACGAGCAGTACTTC. This sequence encodes CASSRGLVGTYEQYF.

The J gene is TRBJ2-7, the V gene TRBV6-6, with D hard to call. V gave up 5 bases and J gave up 0 bases, with 5 bases separating them. This CDR3 is built from 12 residues. Looked up from germline, CDR1 is MNHNY and CDR2 is SVGAGI (reference sequence). The CDR3 DNA reads TGTGCCAGCAGTCGGGTCTCCTACGAGCAGTACTTC. Translating gives CASSRVSYEQYF.

The chain uses TRBV7-8 and TRBJ2-2; D gene ambiguous. The CDR3 loop spans 12 amino acids. Germline V gene sequence: CDR1 SGHVS, CDR2 FQNEAQ. Trimming removed 1 base from V and 7 bases from J, with 4 bases in between. Here the CDR3 reads CASSLVLGELFF. The DNA of the CDR3 is TGTGCCAGCAGCTTAGTTCTCGGGGAGCTGTTTTTT.

This clone was detected a few times. The chain carries TRBV19 and TRBJ2-1; the D is unclear. The CDR3 has 11 residues. CDR1 LNHDA and CDR2 SQIVND come from the germline V gene (reference sequence). The V end was cut by 3 bases, the J end by 9 bases, with 6 bases between. The CDR3 is CASSIMGEQFF. CDR3 DNA: TGTGCCAGTAGTATCATGGGTGAGCAGTTCTTC.

The chain combines TRBV7-9 with TRBJ2-5; 13 bases are shared with TRBD2. Germline assignment: CDR1 SEHNR and CDR2 FQNEAQ (reference sequence). CDR3 length: 15 amino acids. Trimming cost V 4 bases and J 5 bases; bases outside gene matches: 4. CDR3 protein: CASSSGLAGRETQYF. The CDR3 DNA is TGTGCCAGCAGCTCGGGACTAGCGGGACGCGAGACCCAGTACTTC.

This rearrangement joins TRBV10-3 to TRBJ2-3, with 7 positions matching TRBD1. This CDR3 comprises 15 residues. The junction had 8 bases not matched to a gene; V was cut back by 5 bases and J by 3 bases. CDR1 and CDR2 from the germline V gene are ENHRY and SYGVKD. The CDR3 DNA sequence: TGTGCCATCAGTCAGCAGACAGGGCAGACAGATACGCAGTATTTT. Its translation: CAISQQTGQTDTQYF.

The chain carries TRBV6-1 and TRBJ2-6; D possibly corresponds to TRBD1 (6 bases). Germline V gene sequence: CDR1 MNHNS, CDR2 SASEGT. The CDR3 is made up of 15 amino acids. V was shortened by 4 bases and J by 4 bases, with 11 bases between the two germline ends. The CDR3 nucleotides are TGTGCCAGCAGTGGAACAGGGACCGGGGCCAACGTCCTGACTTTC. Translation: CASSGTGTGANVLTF.

The chain has TRBV30 and TRBJ1-6; D is unclear. V gave up 2 bases and J gave up 5 bases, with 7 bases separating them. CDR1 and CDR2 (germline): GTSNPN, SVGIG (reference sequence). CDR3 size: 13 residues. CDR3 DNA sequence: TGTGCCTGGAGTAAGATGGATAATTCACCCCTCCACTTT. Residues: CAWSKMDNSPLHF.

The rearrangement links TRBV18 to TRBJ1-1, with a weak D call TRBD1 (6 bases). Germline V gene sequence: CDR1 KGHSH, CDR2 LQKENI. Trimming took off 3 bases at V and 4 bases at J, with 12 bases between the two ends. This CDR3 contains 14 residues. CDR3 sequence: CASSPGTLSTEAFF. DNA of the CDR3: TGTGCCAGCTCACCGGGGACACTCAGCACTGAAGCTTTCTTT.

V usage is TRBV7-2 and J usage is TRBJ2-1; possibly TRBD2 for D (5 bases). CDR1 SGHTA and CDR2 FQGNSA come from the germline V gene. The CDR3 sequence is 19 residues long. V gave up 3 bases and J gave up 5 bases, with 26 bases separating them. Here the CDR3 reads CASSFNSLPLGRTNNEQFF. The CDR3 nucleotides read TGTGCCAGCAGCTTCAACAGCCTACCTCTGGGGAGAACCAACAATGAGCAGTTCTTC. Together with reference TRBV7-2 and TRBJ2-1, the CDR3 gives the full variable domain: GAGVSQSPSNKVTEKGKDVELRCDPISGHTALYWYRQSLGQGLEFLIYFQGNSAPDKSGLPSDRFSAERTGGSVSTLTIQRTQQEDSAVYLCASSFNSLPLGRTNNEQFFGPGTRLTVL.

This chain links TRBV20-1 with TRBJ1-1; D is undetermined. CDR1 is DFQATT, CDR2 SNEGSKA, per germline (reference sequence). CDR3 length: 10 residues. V was pared by 3 bases and J by 5 bases, with 4 bases between. The CDR3 sequence is CSASRTEAFF. The CDR3 DNA reads as TGCAGTGCTAGTCGGACTGAAGCTTTCTTT.

This clone has only a few counts. The rearrangement uses TRBV5-4 and TRBJ2-5; 8 positions agree with TRBD2. This CDR3 spans 17 amino acids. Germline trimming cut 4 bases from V and 5 bases from J; bases unmatched to any gene: 16. Germline CDR1 SGHNT, CDR2 YYREEE (reference sequence). CDR3 coding DNA: TGTGCCAGCAGCAGAATTACCGGGACTAGGCGCGGGGAGACCCAGTACTTC. As protein: CASSRITGTRRGETQYF.

This chain connects TRBV28 to TRBJ2-1; possible D gene TRBD2, 5 bases. The CDR3 sequence is 14 residues long. The germline V gene encodes CDR1 MDHEN and CDR2 SYDVKM. Trimming stripped 4 bases from V and 9 bases from J, with 16 bases between. The CDR3 loop reads CASSSPGRRGEQFF. CDR3 DNA: TGTGCCAGCAGTTCGCCGGGGAGACGGGGTGAGCAGTTCTTC.

In this sample, this clone turned up once. This chain uses TRBV27 with TRBJ2-1; 7 nucleotides line up with TRBD1. This CDR3 region has 15 residues. Per the germline V gene, CDR1 is MNHEY and CDR2 is SMNVEV (reference sequence). After removal of 5 bases from V and 6 bases from J, the junction contained 10 bases not matched to a gene. The CDR3 spells CASSPYRDRANEQFF. Here the CDR3 DNA reads TGTGCCAGCAGTCCCTACCGCGACAGGGCCAATGAGCAGTTCTTC.

V is TRBV7-9 and J is TRBJ1-6; TRBD1 aligns across 10 bases. The CDR3 runs to 16 residues. Germline V CDR1 and CDR2: SEHNR, FQNEAQ (reference sequence). V was clipped by 2 bases and J by 5 bases; unmatched bases: 3. Here the CDR3 reads CASSLRGQGNNSPLHF. In DNA form, the CDR3 reads TGTGCCAGCAGCTTAAGGGGACAGGGGAATAATTCACCCCTCCACTTT. Looking up the rest from reference TRBV7-9 and TRBJ1-6 gives the full variable domain: DTGVSQNPRHKITKRGQNVTFRCDPISEHNRLYWYRQTLGQGPEFLTYFQNEAQLEKSRLLSDRFSAERPKGSFSTLEIQRTEQGDSAMYLCASSLRGQGNNSPLHFGNGTRLTVT.

This clone came up a few times. The rearrangement links TRBV7-9 to TRBJ1-1, with unresolved D. Germline CDR1 reads SEHNR; CDR2 reads FQNEAQ (reference sequence). The CDR3 extends over 14 amino acids. Trimming shortened V by 2 bases and J by 4 bases, and 11 bases separated the two germline ends. CDR3 sequence reads: CASSLPPVITEAFF. The DNA of the CDR3 is TGTGCCAGCAGCTTACCCCCCGTGATCACTGAAGCTTTCTTT.

The rearrangement joins TRBV11-2 to TRBJ2-1, with a weak D call TRBD1 (6 bases). This CDR3 has 12 residues. Germline-derived CDR1 and CDR2 are SGHAT and FQNNGV. V was clipped by 5 bases and J by 7 bases, with 9 bases between them. CDR3 in amino acids: CASSVQGNEQFF. CDR3 sequence (DNA): TGTGCCAGCAGCGTACAGGGTAATGAGCAGTTCTTC.

The chain joins TRBV5-1 to TRBJ2-2; D ambiguous. V was pared by 0 bases and J by 0 bases, with 15 bases between. Per germline, CDR1 SGHRS and CDR2 YFSETQ. This CDR3 is 18 amino acids long. The CDR3 sequence is CASSLAPSGLSNTGELFF. DNA for the CDR3: TGCGCCAGCAGCTTGGCCCCCTCTGGGCTTTCGAACACCGGGGAGCTGTTTTTT.

The chain employs TRBV2 and TRBJ1-2, with a weak D call TRBD1 (5 bases). The CDR3 runs to 18 residues. Germline CDR1 reads SNHLY; CDR2 reads FYNNEI. Deletions cut 3 bases from V and 4 bases from J, with 24 bases between. The CDR3 sequence: CASSDGTLSGLNSYGYTF. The CDR3 DNA is TGTGCCAGCAGTGACGGAACCCTGTCGGGACTGAATTCCTATGGCTACACCTTC.

This chain uses TRBV6-6 with TRBJ2-7; the D gene is possibly TRBD1 (5 bases). V lost 2 bases and J 7 bases, leaving 12 bases between the germline ends. From germline, CDR1 is MNHNY and CDR2 SVGAGI (reference sequence). The CDR3 is 13 amino acids. CDR3 bases: TGTGCCAGCAGTTACCTCCAGCAGGGAGAGCAGTACTTC. Encoded protein: CASSYLQQGEQYF.

The chain couples TRBV18 to TRBJ2-2, with D uncertain. The CDR3 extends over 13 amino acids. Germline V gene sequence: CDR1 KGHSH, CDR2 LQKENI. The ends were cut back, 0 bases at V and 3 bases at J, with 2 bases in the middle. This CDR3 is CASSPPDTGELFF. The CDR3 bases are TGTGCCAGCTCACCACCAGACACCGGGGAGCTGTTTTTT.

The rearrangement uses TRBV2 and TRBJ1-2; 7 positions agree with TRBD1. V lost 4 bases, J lost 6 bases, and 8 bases stayed unmatched. There are 14 residues in the CDR3. Per the germline V gene, CDR1 is SNHLY and CDR2 is FYNNEI. The DNA of the CDR3 is TGTGCCAGCAGTGGGTCGGCAGGGGGGGATGGCTACACCTTC. Its protein product is CASSGSAGGDGYTF. Drawing the rest from reference TRBV2 and TRBJ1-2, the complete variable domain is EPEVTQTPSHQVTQMGQEVILRCVPISNHLYFYWYRQILGQKVEFLVSFYNNEISEKSEIFDDQFSVERPDGSNFTLKIRSTKLEDSAMYFCASSGSAGGDGYTFGSGTRLTVV.

The gene calls are TRBV7-8 and TRBJ1-1; D perhaps matches TRBD1 (5 bases). The CDR3 is 13 amino acids. CDR1 is SGHVS, CDR2 FQNEAQ, per germline. With 4 bases removed from V and 3 bases from J, the gap between germline ends came to 9 bases. CDR3 in amino acids: CASSYRGDTEAFF. In DNA, the CDR3 is TGTGCCAGCAGCTATCGGGGGGACACTGAAGCTTTCTTT.

J is TRBJ2-7 and V is TRBV28; 10 nucleotides line up with TRBD1. J was trimmed by 7 bases and V by 3 bases; bases with no gene match: 6. CDR3 length: 14 residues. The germline gives CDR1 MDHEN, CDR2 SYDVKM. The DNA of the CDR3 is TGTGCCAGCAGTTTGTTCCGGGACAGGGGAGAGCAGTACTTC. As protein: CASSLFRDRGEQYF.

This sequence joins TRBV27 and TRBJ1-5; D remains ambiguous. Trimming took off 5 bases at V and 0 bases at J, with 14 bases between the two ends. CDR3 length equals 16 residues. Germline V gene data show CDR1 as MNHEY and CDR2 as SMNVEV (reference sequence). The CDR3 bases are TGTGCCAGCAGTCCCGATAGTTACTATAGCAATCAGCCCCAGCATTTT. This translates into CASSPDSYYSNQPQHF.

The rearrangement links TRBV7-2 to TRBJ1-2; D uncertain. The CDR3 sequence is 13 residues long. The V and J ends lost 2 bases and 5 bases respectively, with 9 bases between them. The V gene's germline CDR1 is SGHTA and CDR2 FQGNSA. CDR3 residues: CASSLNSEYGYTF. The CDR3 DNA reads as TGTGCCAGCAGCTTAAACTCAGAGTATGGCTACACCTTC.

V usage is TRBV7-3 and J usage is TRBJ2-5; 9 bases fit TRBD2. CDR1 is SGHTA and CDR2 is FQGTGA in the germline V gene. CDR3 length equals 16 residues. With V trimmed by 1 base and J by 6 bases, 9 bases remained unmatched. The CDR3 DNA follows: TGTGCCAGCAGCTTAAGTCGCGCGGGAGGGCTAAAGACCCAGTACTTC. As protein: CASSLSRAGGLKTQYF.

The CDR3 nucleotides read TGTGCCAGTAGTCCGAGATCCCGCCTGGCAGGGTTTGGCTACACCTTC. Its protein is CASSPRSRLAGFGYTF. The chain uses TRBV19 and TRBJ1-2; tentatively, D is TRBD1 (5 bases). The V end lost 5 bases, the J end lost 7 bases, and 23 bases lay between the germline ends. Germline lookup yields CDR1 LNHDA and CDR2 SQIVND (reference sequence). This CDR3 has 16 amino acids.

This clone was picked up a small number of times. This rearrangement joins TRBV30 to TRBJ1-6, with 9 nucleotides matching TRBD1. Germline values: CDR1 GTSNPN, CDR2 SVGIG (reference sequence). The CDR3 consists of 13 residues. The V and J ends lost 5 bases and 6 bases, in that order; junction bases with no gene match: 2. DNA for the CDR3: TGTGCCTGGGCGGGACAGGGTAATTCACCCCTCCACTTT. It encodes CAWAGQGNSPLHF.

The V and J genes are TRBV18 and TRBJ2-7; D gene uncertain. The V end lost 0 bases, the J end lost 0 bases, and 30 bases lay between the germline ends. CDR1 is KGHSH and CDR2 is LQKENI in the germline V gene. The CDR3 is 22 residues long. This CDR3 is CASSPPRIGRVSDHLSSYEQYF. The CDR3 DNA sequence: TGTGCCAGCTCACCACCTAGAATCGGACGGGTCTCAGACCATCTAAGCTCCTACGAGCAGTACTTC.